This TCR beta chain was identified during a study of T-cell memory formation after mild COVID-19. The CDR3 is 14 residues long. Trimming took 6 bases from V and 2 from J; bases not matched to a gene: 5. CDR1 MNHNY and CDR2 SVGAGI come from the germline V gene (reference sequence). TCRdb analysed the 5' RACE reads with MiXCR anew, one entry per CDR3 protein. The sample consists of approximately 560,000 distinct CDR3 sequences, roughly 17% of them appearing once. This TCR was sampled from an adult woman who had mild COVID-19 (a few samples of this study predate the infection). Cell type and time point are not known. Sample: PBMCs or a T cell subset sorted from them (not recorded which). The gene calls are TRBV6-6 and TRBJ2-7, with 9 bases that match TRBD2. The CDR3 spells CASSVAGAAYEQYF. The CDR3 DNA reads TGTGCCAGCAGCGTAGCGGGAGCGGCCTACGAGCAGTACTTC.